A selection of T cell receptor beta chains follows, all from one sample in a study of blood T cell repertoires in COVID-19. Sequencing was performed with immunoSEQ multiplex PCR; in TCRdb, only in-frame clones are kept and a portion is missing. The sample shows approximately 330,000 clones, over 85% of them seen only once. The sequenced sample was PBMCs or T cells enriched from blood (not recorded which). These receptors were obtained from a woman younger than 45 who had recovered from COVID-19. Each CDR3 is given without its conserved first and last residue. The D gene is left open where the match is weak.

TRBV30,-,TRBJ1-1,ASVMNTEAF
TRBV7-7,TRBD2,TRBJ2-2,ASRSGRELF
TRBV10-3,-,TRBJ1-5,AISGGVGQPQH
TRBV27,TRBD1,TRBJ1-4,ASGRRPTGTGGEKLF
TRBV11-2,-,TRBJ1-6,ASNNNSPLH
TRBV5-1,-,TRBJ2-1,ASSPLELGLGDNEQF
TRBV5-1,-,TRBJ2-3,ASRVGGRITDTQY
TRBV4-2,TRBD1,TRBJ1-2,ASSQERQGAFWYGYT
TRBV30,TRBD2,TRBJ2-1,AWSRLGAGELYNEQF
TRBV5-1,-,TRBJ2-5,ASSFKGETQY
TRBV9,-,TRBJ1-2,ASSVGTTGIDYGYT
TRBV11-2,TRBD2,TRBJ2-3,ATRLAVFTDTQY
TRBV10-3,TRBD2,TRBJ2-3,AIRNRTSVVGDTQY
TRBV4-1,-,TRBJ1-5,ASSQEWETIRYSNQPQH
TRBV4-1,TRBD2,TRBJ2-4,ASSHPRRENSKNIQY
TRBV5-1,-,TRBJ1-6,ASSLAYRAGDSPLH
TRBV28,-,TRBJ2-7,ATLTGHRSGEQY
TRBV25-1,-,TRBJ1-2,ASSEGGAGLNYGYT
TRBV6-5,-,TRBJ2-1,ASSLAISSYNEQF
TRBV7-6,-,TRBJ1-5,ASSSGRLRDNQPQH
TRBV5-1,-,TRBJ1-3,ASSLEATGNTIY
TRBV14,TRBD1,TRBJ1-3,ASRQAGQRNTIY
TRBV9,-,TRBJ2-4,ASSVDGRSGRLQY
TRBV2,-,TRBJ2-7,ASSEPGDPYEQY